This T cell receptor beta chain was obtained from a study of cytomegalovirus exposure and HLA in healthy donors. Germline CDR1 is SQVTM and CDR2 is ANQGSEA. Unmatched junction bases numbered 18, after V lost 3 bases and J lost 10 bases. The CDR3 is 16 residues long. The PCR had 60 Vbeta and 13 Jbeta primers. Some clones are missing from TCRdb's copy, which holds only in-frame ones; the method was immunoSEQ multiplex PCR. The listing contains 45,000 to 70,000 clones. Overall study findings and caveats: Later analysis associated a missense DCLRE1C variant with TCR beta V- and J-gene trimming. In vitro, three CMV-associated chains proved specific for CMV antigens. Indistinguishable V segments such as TRBV6-2 and TRBV6-3 were excluded.

Remarks on this clone: Its antigen is unknown. Other DNA variants within this sample encode the same CDR3.

The chain uses TRBV29-1 and TRBJ2-1; 7 bases map to TRBD2. Material for sequencing was PBMCs. The origin of this receptor is a young woman in good health and CMV-seropositive. The CDR3 is CSVEPPRRETPDEQFF. The DNA for the CDR3 is TGCAGCGTTGAGCCTCCTCGGCGGGAGACCCCCGACGAGCAGTTCTTC.